This T cell receptor (beta chain) was identified during a study of cytomegalovirus exposure and HLA in healthy donors. Findings of the study overall: TCR beta chain V- and J-gene trimming was linked, in a later analysis, to a missense variant in DCLRE1C. For most TCR beta V segments, an earlier analysis put the productive rate at about 87% or about 30% of the time.

There are a few counts of this clone. Its antigen is still unknown. Amplification used 60 Vbeta primers and 13 Jbeta primers. This table comes from immunoSEQ multiplex PCR, and its TCRdb copy is limited to in-frame clones, with some not included. The sample includes some 120,000 clones, about 68% of them seen just once. The CDR3 consists of 13 residues. With V trimmed by 7 bases and J by 5 bases, 5 bases remained unmatched. In germline, CDR1 is SGHNT, CDR2 YYREEE (reference sequence). The V gene is TRBV5-4, the J gene TRBJ2-5; 10 bases are a match to TRBD2. The sequenced material came from PBMCs. This receptor was taken from a woman between 40 and 55 years old in good health and CMV-seropositive. The CDR3 sequence is CASHSGRLETQYF. CDR3 nucleotides: TGTGCCAGCCATAGCGGGAGGCTGGAGACCCAGTACTTC.